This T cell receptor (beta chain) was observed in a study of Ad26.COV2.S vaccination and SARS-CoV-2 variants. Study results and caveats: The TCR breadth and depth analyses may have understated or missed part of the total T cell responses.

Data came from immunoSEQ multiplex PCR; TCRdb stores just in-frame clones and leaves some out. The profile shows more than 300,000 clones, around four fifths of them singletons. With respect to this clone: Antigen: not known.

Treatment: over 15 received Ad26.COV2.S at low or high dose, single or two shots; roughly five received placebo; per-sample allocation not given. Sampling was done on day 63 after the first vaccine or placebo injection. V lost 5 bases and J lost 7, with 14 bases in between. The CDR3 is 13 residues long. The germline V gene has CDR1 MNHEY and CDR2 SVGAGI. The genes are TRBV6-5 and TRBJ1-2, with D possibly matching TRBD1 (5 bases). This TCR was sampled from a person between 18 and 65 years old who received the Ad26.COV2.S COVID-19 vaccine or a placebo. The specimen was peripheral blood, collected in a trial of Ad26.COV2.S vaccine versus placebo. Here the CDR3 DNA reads TGTGCCAGCAGTCCCGGGACTTTTCCTGGCTACACCTTC. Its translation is CASSPGTFPGYTF.